This passage covers 19 T cell receptor beta chains from one sample sequenced in a study of identical twins. Using its own MiXCR run on the 5' RACE reads, TCRdb lists one record per CDR3 protein. The sample holds 1.5 million to 2 million distinct CDR3 sequences, about 30% seen once. Sequenced sample: cord blood. The receptors shown here come from a newborn girl in good health.

This clonotype was found a few times. The chain's CDR3 is CATSDPTVPNEKLFF. The CDR3, as DNA: TGTGCCACCAGTGACCCGACAGTTCCTAATGAAAAACTGTTTTTT. The chain uses TRBV24-1 and TRBJ1-4; the D gene is possibly TRBD1 (5 bases). Trimming removed 4 bases from V and 3 bases from J, with 11 bases in between. From germline, CDR1 is KGHDR and CDR2 SFDVKD. The CDR3 is 15 amino acids.

J is TRBJ1-1 and V is TRBV20-1; a weak D match, TRBD1 (6 bases). CDR3 size: 13 residues. From germline, CDR1 is DFQATT and CDR2 SNEGSKA (reference sequence). V was trimmed by 5 bases and J by 1 base, leaving 11 bases between them. CDR3 coding DNA: TGCAGTGCTCTTCAGACAGGGAACACTGAAGCTTTCTTT. The encoded protein is CSALQTGNTEAFF.

The rearrangement joins TRBV25-1 to TRBJ1-4; possibly TRBD1 for D (6 bases). Trimming took 4 bases from V and 4 from J, leaving 13 bases between them. The V gene's germline CDR1 is MGHDK and CDR2 SYGVNS. This CDR3 contains 15 residues. This CDR3 reads CASSVRTAVNEKLFF. CDR3 sequence (DNA): TGTGCCAGCAGTGTACGGACAGCCGTTAATGAAAAACTGTTTTTT.

The chain links TRBV9 to TRBJ2-3, with 7 bases matching TRBD2. The CDR3 loop spans 13 amino acids. Losses at the gene ends were 0 bases for V and 5 bases for J; bases not matched to a gene: 0. Germline assignment: CDR1 SGDLS and CDR2 YYNGEE. Here the CDR3 DNA reads TGTGCCAGCAGCGTAGGGACTAGAGATACGCAGTATTTT. It codes for CASSVGTRDTQYF.

The J gene is TRBJ2-1, the V gene TRBV9, with 9 nucleotides matching TRBD2. V gave up 6 bases and J gave up 0 bases; unmatched junction bases: 4. The CDR3 spans 15 residues. CDR1 SGDLS and CDR2 YYNGEE come from the germline V gene. CDR3 coding DNA: TGTGCCAGCAACCAAGCGGGAGGCTCCTACAATGAGCAGTTCTTC. It translates to CASNQAGGSYNEQFF.

In its sample, this clonotype was seen many times. V is TRBV13 and J is TRBJ2-1; D not resolved. Germline CDR1 PRHDT, CDR2 FYEKMQ (reference sequence). V was trimmed by 4 bases and J by 0 bases, leaving 10 bases between them. This CDR3 contains 15 residues. CDR3 sequence: CASSSVPRSYNEQFF. CDR3 sequence (DNA): TGTGCCAGCAGCTCCGTTCCCCGCTCCTACAATGAGCAGTTCTTC.

The chain links TRBV20-1 to TRBJ2-7, with 7 bases that match TRBD2. The V segment lost 3 bases and the J segment 7 bases; nucleotides outside the gene matches: 9. Per the germline V gene, CDR1 is DFQATT and CDR2 is SNEGSKA (reference sequence). The CDR3 is 13 residues long. CDR3: CSASGRSTNEQYF. In DNA form, the CDR3 reads TGCAGTGCTAGCGGGAGGAGTACGAATGAGCAGTACTTC.

Note on this clonotype: Sequence at one end of the junction differs from germline and may be a read error. V and J are TRBV7-6 and TRBJ2-3; D is possibly TRBD1 (6 bases). This CDR3 is 16 amino acids long. CDR1 SGHVS and CDR2 FNYEAQ come from the germline V gene. CDR3 nucleotide sequence: TGTGCCAGCAGCTTAATGGCAGGGGATGGCACAGATACGCGGTATTTT. Protein: CASSLMAGDGTDTRYF. Full variable domain (outside the CDR3, taken from reference TRBV7-6 and TRBJ2-3): GAGVSQSPRYKVTKRGQDVALRCDPISGHVSLYWYRQALGQGPEFLTYFNYEAQQDKSGLPNDRFSAERPEGSISTLTIQRTEQRDSAMYRCASSLMAGDGTDTRYFGPGTRLTVL.

The chain employs TRBV30 and TRBJ2-4; no clear D gene. Near its end, the DNA agrees better with TRBJ2-7, so the J call may be wrong. Germline values: CDR1 GTSNPN, CDR2 SVGIG (reference sequence). This CDR3 has 13 amino acids. The CDR3 region is CAWSFSGPCEQYF. CDR3 in DNA: TGTGCCTGGAGCTTCTCCGGTCCATGCGAGCAGTACTTC.

The genes are TRBV9 and TRBJ2-7; 8 bases map to TRBD2. J gave up 6 bases and V 0 bases, and 5 bases lay outside the gene matches. The germline CDR1 and CDR2 sequences are SGDLS and YYNGEE. The CDR3 is 14 amino acids. The CDR3 sequence: CASSVGVTSAEQYF. In nucleotides, the CDR3 is TGTGCCAGCAGCGTAGGGGTGACTAGCGCCGAGCAGTACTTC.

The chain joins TRBV11-1 to TRBJ1-1, with 8 nucleotides matching TRBD1. The length of the CDR3 is 15 residues. Unmatched junction bases numbered 13, after V lost 5 bases and J lost 8 bases. Germline-derived CDR1 and CDR2 are SGHAT and FQDESV (reference sequence). DNA of the CDR3: TGTGCCAGCAGCCCCTTACCCGGGACAGGAAAAGAAGCTTTCTTT. The encoded protein is CASSPLPGTGKEAFF.

J is TRBJ2-7 and V is TRBV3-1; 7 positions agree with TRBD1. The CDR3 runs to 15 residues. Trimming took 3 bases from V and 1 from J; bases not matched to a gene: 6. CDR1 and CDR2 from the germline V gene are LGHDT and YNNKEL (reference sequence). The CDR3 here is CASSQSGTVSYEQYF. The CDR3 DNA sequence: TGTGCCAGCAGCCAGTCCGGGACAGTTTCCTACGAGCAGTACTTC.

The rearrangement uses TRBV6-1 and TRBJ1-4; 8 bases are a match to TRBD1. CDR1 is MNHNS, CDR2 SASEGT, per germline. Trimming took 10 bases from V and 8 from J; bases not matched to a gene: 6. The CDR3 has 12 amino acids. The CDR3 DNA sequence: TGTGCCACTGACAGGGGAAGGGAAAAACTGTTTTTT. Its protein product is CATDRGREKLFF.

This clonotype was seen a few times. V usage is TRBV11-2 and J usage is TRBJ2-1; D unresolved. The length of the CDR3 is 13 residues. V was cut by 4 bases and J by 13 bases, with 17 bases left in between. Germline assignment: CDR1 SGHAT and CDR2 FQNNGV. For the CDR3, the DNA is TGTGCCAGCAGCTCTGACCGGACCCCTAATCAGTTCTTC. It encodes CASSSDRTPNQFF.

Many counts were recorded for this clonotype. The gene calls are TRBV29-1 and TRBJ2-1, with unresolved D. The germline CDR1 and CDR2 sequences are SQVTM and ANQGSEA. The CDR3 spans 12 residues. V lost 4 bases to trimming and J lost 4 bases, with 8 bases between them. The CDR3 protein is CSVVATYNEQFF. CDR3 bases: TGCAGCGTTGTAGCAACTTACAATGAGCAGTTCTTC.

This clonotype was detected a few times. The CDR3 DNA is TGCGCCAGCAGCTTGGCGGCAGGGGTGAATGAGCAGTTCTTC. Encoded protein: CASSLAAGVNEQFF. The rearrangement links TRBV5-1 to TRBJ2-1; a possible D gene is TRBD1 (6 bases). This CDR3 has 14 amino acids. The V end was cut by 0 bases, the J end by 7 bases, with 11 bases between. The germline V gene encodes CDR1 SGHRS and CDR2 YFSETQ.

V is TRBV28 and J is TRBJ1-3; D remains unclear. Trimming took 6 bases from V and 4 from J, leaving 13 bases between them. CDR1 MDHEN and CDR2 SYDVKM come from the germline V gene. CDR3 length equals 14 residues. The CDR3 DNA follows: TGTGCCAGCAGCCCCCGGGGTTGGGGAAACACCATATATTTT. Encoded protein: CASSPRGWGNTIYF.

V is TRBV12-3 or TRBV12-4 and J is TRBJ2-3, with 10 bases aligning to TRBD2. This CDR3 spans 15 amino acids. V was clipped by 4 bases and J by 6 bases; unmatched bases: 7. CDR3 region: CASSSSGSVRDTQYF. CDR3 nucleotide sequence: TGTGCCAGCAGTTCTAGCGGGAGTGTCAGGGATACGCAGTATTTT.

This clonotype has a handful of counts. Here the CDR3 reads CASSQDLGTGGSGTQYF. The CDR3 nucleotides are TGCGCCAGCAGCCAAGATCTCGGGACAGGGGGCTCGGGTACGCAGTATTTT. The rearrangement links TRBV4-1 to TRBJ2-3; 12 bases are shared with TRBD1. CDR3 length equals 17 residues. CDR1 is MGHRA, CDR2 YSYEKL, per germline. V was clipped by 0 bases and J by 8 bases; unmatched bases: 9.